This TCR beta chain derives from a study of blood T cell repertoires in COVID-19. On the study more broadly: T cells, B-cell-depleted T cells, or PBMCs supplied cDNA or gDNA.

Clones were read by immunoSEQ multiplex PCR, and TCRdb kept only the in-frame ones, dropping some. The sample records around 200,000 clones, roughly three quarters being singletons. The CDR3 loop spans 14 amino acids. Germline CDR1 reads SGHRS; CDR2 reads YFSETQ. V lost 5 bases, J lost 1 base, and 3 bases stayed unmatched. Sequencing used peripheral blood. This TCR was recovered from a woman in her forties with COVID-19, enrolled during active disease. This chain connects TRBV5-1 to TRBJ2-3; TRBD2 matches 8 bases. The CDR3: CASRVTSGTDTQYF. The CDR3 DNA follows: TGCGCCAGCAGAGTGACTAGCGGCACAGATACGCAGTATTTT.